The subject of this entry is one T cell receptor beta chain. As yet, its antigen is unknown. This record belongs to a study of T cells in narcolepsy. General study points: Healthy controls reportedly lacked the autoreactive clonotypes serially found in patients' blood. Some memory CD4+ repertoires had no autoreactive clone sequences. HCRT-specific and TRIB2-specific autoreactive clonotypes appeared among same-patient CSF and blood CD4+ clonotypes.

The CDR3 loop spans 14 amino acids. J gave up 5 bases and V 5 bases, and 6 bases lay outside the gene matches. The germline CDR1 and CDR2 sequences are LNHNV and YYDKDF (reference sequence). Produced via immunoSEQ multiplex PCR; TCRdb's table is partial and in-frame only. The data hold about 22,000 clones, with 75% to 85% observed a single time. This rearrangement joins TRBV15 to TRBJ2-7; 10 bases are shared with TRBD1. The sequencing input was memory (CD45RA-) CD4+ T cells from blood. The receptor was derived from a human donor in good health. The CDR3 DNA is TGTGCCACCAGCCTGGGACAGGGGCACGACGAGCAGTACTTC. Protein: CATSLGQGHDEQYF.